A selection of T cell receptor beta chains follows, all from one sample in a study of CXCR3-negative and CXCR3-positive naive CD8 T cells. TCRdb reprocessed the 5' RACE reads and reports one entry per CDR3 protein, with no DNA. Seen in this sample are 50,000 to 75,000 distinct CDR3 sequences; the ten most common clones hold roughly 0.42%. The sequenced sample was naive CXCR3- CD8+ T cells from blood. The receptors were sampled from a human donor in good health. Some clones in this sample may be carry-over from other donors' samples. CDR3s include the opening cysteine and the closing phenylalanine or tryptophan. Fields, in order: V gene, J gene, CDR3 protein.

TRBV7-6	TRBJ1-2	CASSPSGTGAGYTF
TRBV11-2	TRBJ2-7	CASSFGTSSYEQYF
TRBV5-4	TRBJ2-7	CASSLPEQGTYEQYF
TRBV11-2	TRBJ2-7	CASSLAPFSYEQYF
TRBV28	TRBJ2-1	CASSPTSGGNEQFF
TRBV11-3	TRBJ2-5	CASSLGWGQETQHF
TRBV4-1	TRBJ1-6	CASSQSGAPTYNSPLHF
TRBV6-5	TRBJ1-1	CASGPRGGWNTEAFF
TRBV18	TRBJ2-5	CASSPGGFGETQYF
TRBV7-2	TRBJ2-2	CASSFTGDTGELFF
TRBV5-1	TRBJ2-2	CASSPDLIMGQGAGGELFF
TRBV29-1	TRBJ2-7	CSVVGADRDTKF
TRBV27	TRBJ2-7	CASSLVAGSSYEQYF
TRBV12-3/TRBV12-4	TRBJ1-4	CASSLGPPPGFF
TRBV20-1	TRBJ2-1	CSARDILGQGPYNEQFF
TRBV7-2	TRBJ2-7	CASSLDPQTSGMVSYEQYF
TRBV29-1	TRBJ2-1	CSVEPTGAIYSYNEQFF
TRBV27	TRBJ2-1	CASLLAGGPSYNEQFF
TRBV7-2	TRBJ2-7	CASSFAGGPSYEEYF
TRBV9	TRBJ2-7	CASSVESGSVGISEQYF
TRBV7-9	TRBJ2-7	CASSLRLGEQYF
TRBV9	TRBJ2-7	CASSVVPTYEQYF
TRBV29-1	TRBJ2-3	CSVILAGGDASTDTQYF
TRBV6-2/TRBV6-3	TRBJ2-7	CASSYSRGYYEQYF
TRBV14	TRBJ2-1	CASSQDRRSYEQFF
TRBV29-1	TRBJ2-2	CSVDTGGNTGELFF
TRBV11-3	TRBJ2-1	CASSLDLNSDPIYEQFF
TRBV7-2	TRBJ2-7	CASSVGLAGSYEQYF
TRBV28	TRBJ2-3	CASSLNEFEQGVAGTQYF
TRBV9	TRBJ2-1	CASSVVSAGGPRPSNEQFF
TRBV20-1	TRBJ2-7	CSAIPSISENEQYF
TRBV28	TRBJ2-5	CASSLLAGEPQETQYF
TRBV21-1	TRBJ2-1	CASSSYGKGGRGNEQFF
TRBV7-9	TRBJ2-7	CASSLLGGGEQYF
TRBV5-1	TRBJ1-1	CASSLAELYRGGNTEAFF
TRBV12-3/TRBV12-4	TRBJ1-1	CASSTQGRGTEAFF
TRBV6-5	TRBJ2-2	CATRTSNTGELFF
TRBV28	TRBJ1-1	CASSFSYDSEAFF
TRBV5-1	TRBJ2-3	CASSMDRVPHTQYF
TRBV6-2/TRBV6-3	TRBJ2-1	CGSSKPAGTGGGVGQFF
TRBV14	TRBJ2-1	CASSQVLDSHNEQFF
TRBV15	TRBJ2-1	CATSRPGVHNEQFF
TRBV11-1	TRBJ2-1	CASSSGPSTDEQFF
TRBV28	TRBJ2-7	CASGTDSYEQYF
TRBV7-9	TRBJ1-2	CASSLGGDGYTF
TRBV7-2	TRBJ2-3	CASSTTSGGADTQYF
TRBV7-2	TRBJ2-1	CASSDRGPGQFF
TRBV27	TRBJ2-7	CASSLVGDSYEQYF